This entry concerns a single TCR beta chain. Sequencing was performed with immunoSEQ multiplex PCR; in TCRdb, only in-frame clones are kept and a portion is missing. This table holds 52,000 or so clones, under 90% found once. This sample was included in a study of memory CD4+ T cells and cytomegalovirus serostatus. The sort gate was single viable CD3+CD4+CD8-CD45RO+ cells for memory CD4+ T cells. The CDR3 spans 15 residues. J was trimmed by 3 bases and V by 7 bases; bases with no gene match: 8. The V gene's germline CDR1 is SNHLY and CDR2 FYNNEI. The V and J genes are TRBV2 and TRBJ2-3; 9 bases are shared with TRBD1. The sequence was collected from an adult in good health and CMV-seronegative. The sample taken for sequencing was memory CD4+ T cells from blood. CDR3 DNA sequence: TGTGCCAGCAAACCCGGGACAGGGAGAACAGATACGCAGTATTTT. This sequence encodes CASKPGTGRTDTQYF.